This section outlines one TCR beta chain sequence together with its context. What it recognizes is unknown. This CDR3 has 13 amino acids. V gave up 2 bases and J gave up 5 bases, with 9 bases separating them. Germline CDR1 and CDR2: MNHEY and SVGAGI. Repertoires were generated with immunoSEQ multiplex PCR, while TCRdb's copy carries only in-frame clones and drops some. The profile shows around 67,000 clones, approximately 80% of them singletons. These data originate in a study of OX40 agonist ivuxolimab in advanced cancers. General observations from the study: Within 6 weeks, CD4+ and CD8+ blood T cells expanded clonally at 0.1 to 3.0 mg/kg.

This receptor was identified in an adult with an advanced solid tumor such as melanoma, head and neck, liver or kidney cancer. Sequenced here: CD4+ or CD8+ T cells sorted from blood, sampled in a trial of the OX40 agonist ivuxolimab. The rearrangement links TRBV6-5 to TRBJ1-1; no clear D gene. The CDR3 loop is CASSYTIETEAFF. In DNA form, the CDR3 reads TGTGCCAGCAGTTACACCATAGAGACTGAAGCTTTCTTT.